This entry features one T cell receptor beta chain sequence. It lacks a known antigen. The library was produced with the immunoSEQ multiplex PCR assay. A mixture of 60 forward primers for TCR Vbeta segments and 13 reverse primers for TCR Jbeta segments was used in the multiplex PCR. The CDR3 region of rearranged TCR beta genes was amplified from genomic DNA with a multiplex PCR assay. Amplified TCR beta libraries were sequenced as 87-base-pair reads on the Illumina HiSeq System. Concerning the study's data processing: A later analysis counted some 80 million unique TCR beta chains across the 690 or so repertoires, and 9.5 million to 11 million of these chains were shared by at least two donors. A nearest-neighbor algorithm error-corrected the raw reads and collapsed the reads into unique sequences, merging closely related sequences to remove PCR and sequencing errors. Alignment of CDR3 sequences to IMGT reference sequences was used to assign V, D and J gene segments. For a sequence to be retained, at least a six-nucleotide match to both a V gene segment and a J gene segment was required. Rearrangements were classified as productive when the CDR3 lacked stop codons and remained in frame with V and J, and all other rearrangements were classified as non-productive. CDR3 was defined according to IMGT convention as the region running from the second conserved V-encoded cysteine to the conserved J-encoded phenylalanine. The earlier analysis of a few hundred of the donors excluded sequences that lacked an unambiguous match to a single V gene segment. An earlier analysis of about 590 of the donors classified V segments as functional when productive rearrangements were above 56.7% and as segregating when the standard deviation between donors was above 5%. A statistical classification framework was built to diagnose cytomegalovirus status from the catalog of TCR beta chain sequences. In a later analysis, TCR nucleotide sequences were compared against IMGT/GENE-DB human TR gene sequences so that V and J genes could be assigned. A later analysis assigned CDR3 sequences and most-parsimonious VDJ recombination scenarios with the TCRdist pipeline. A later analysis defined each TCR beta chain by its CDR3 amino acid sequence plus V-gene family, and excluded reads lacking a unique V-gene family. In a later analysis, approximately 590 highly shared, low-generation-probability nucleotide sequences were removed to address suspected cross-contamination and a sequencing artifact. In a later analysis, a clonal expansion index for each public chain was calculated from normalized within-repertoire ranks of inferred template counts. In a later analysis, generation probabilities were computed using a VDJ recombination model fitted to out-of-frame rearrangements, and the results were checked against IGoR. In a later analysis, TCR-TCR, TCR-HLA and TCR-CMV co-occurrence was scored with hypergeometric tests, and a repertoire-size bias correction was applied to TCR pairs. False discovery rates were estimated in a later analysis by permuting HLA or CMV assignments 20 times. A later analysis grouped co-occurring TCRs with DBSCAN, adding TCRdist sequence similarity when clustering within HLA-allele-positive subsets. Repertoires with fewer than 30,000 or more than 120,000 public chains, plus five repertoires with anomalous nucleotide sharing, were excluded from co-occurrence clustering. TCRdb stores this immuneACCESS table with in-frame sequences only. Part of the clones is absent; in the studies checked, under half of the shortfall reflects unresolved V genes, and no reason is known for the rest. V, J and clone size derive from that table, while D and trimming were established from the DNA sequence. The sample's clone listing holds 200,000 to 250,000 clones. The ten most abundant clones make up more than 0.95% of the sample.

Taken from cysteine to phenylalanine, the CDR3 has 16 residues. CDR3 DNA is the only sequence kept; it has 48 bases, read in frame from the first base. The junction carries 17 bases between V and J, which are trimmed by 1 base and 10 bases respectively. CDR1 and CDR2 are read off the germline V gene as MGHRA and YSYEKL. The cohort consisted of approximately 670 healthy bone marrow donors. Cohort members were all nominally healthy when sampled, although unrecorded immune exposures were likely present. The donor was CMV seropositive and was included in the group of 250 to 300 seropositive cohort members. A peripheral blood sample was provided by each donor, and peripheral blood mononuclear cells were used for TCR beta sequencing. Genomic DNA extraction from the blood cell samples was performed with the Qiagen DNeasy Blood Extraction Kit. This specimen comes from a study of cytomegalovirus exposure and HLA in healthy donors (dated by TCRdb to about 2017). Notes on the research overall: An earlier analysis of more than 550 of the donors reported under 300 Gb of sequence data and 117 million unique TCR beta sequences obtained from roughly 180 million T cells. The number of typed donors differed by locus: 629-630 for A, B, C, DRB1 and DQB1; roughly 510 for DQA1; roughly 600 for DPA1; and roughly 490 for DPB1. HLA typing included class I and class II loci at four-digit resolution. On average, roughly 250,000 unique TCR beta nucleotide sequences were sequenced per donor among 398 genotyped donors of the cohort, with roughly a sixth of those sequences being non-productive. The study aimed to test whether cataloging public T cell receptors could reveal signatures of past pathogen exposure. The later analysis used no new phenotypic data to find candidate immune exposures, relying instead on TCR beta sequences and their occurrence across donors. About 280 gigabases of sequencing data and tens of millions of unique TCR sequences were included in an early release covering under 650 HLA-typed donors. All discovery cohort repertoires had been generated using a single sequencing platform. A later analysis re-analyzed previously published TCR beta repertoires from roughly 690 donors and added high-resolution HLA genotyping to study TCR occurrence patterns. Of the 300 to 400 genotyped donors, about 84% fell in the genetic ancestry cluster associated with self-reported Caucasian donors. A later genetic analysis took genome-wide SNP genotypes for about 55% of the 666 donors and used that subset as a discovery cohort. In an earlier analysis of roughly 580 of the donors, high-throughput TCR beta sequencing was used to judge whether each TCR beta V gene segment behaved as functional or pseudogenic. Besides the first cohort of some 670 subjects, a separate validation cohort made up of roughly 120 different subjects was used. Four to six DR-DQ haplotypes were handled as single units for association and clustering, since linkage in the cohort was strong. Donor age, sex, ethnicity and CMV serostatus were compiled together with the repertoire data. To predict cytomegalovirus infection status, the study combined high-throughput TCR immunosequencing, statistical association of individual TCRs with disease status, and machine learning. The T cell repertoires of under 750 subjects were profiled by immunosequencing and related to cytomegalovirus serostatus. Summary of the overall study and its limitations: Most CMV-associated TCR beta chains appeared to be HLA-restricted in a later analysis, and the HLA associations seemed to be driven largely by CMV exposure. Sequencing depth was assumed to be roughly uniform across donors in the presence/absence analyses, though that assumption may not hold. Assigning TCR associations to individual alleles was difficult when HLA alleles, especially DR and DQ, strongly co-occurred. An earlier analysis of 587 of the donors showed that most TCR beta V segments appeared in productive rearrangements either about 90% or about 30% of the time, which broadly matched IMGT annotations. Because the 87-base-pair reads could not distinguish some IMGT-functional V segments, including TRBV6-2 and TRBV6-3, those segments were excluded. A later analysis associated roughly 17,000 TCR beta sequences with specific HLA alleles at a false discovery rate of 0.05. A cluster of highly shared sequence variants was judged likely to be a technical artifact of the sequencing pipeline. Correlated functional status among segregating V segments might be attributable to linkage disequilibrium, but an unknown experimental factor could not be ruled out. A later genetic analysis associated a missense DCLRE1C variant with V-gene and J-gene trimming of TCR beta chains, and an independent cohort replicated the association. Because counts were too low, 15 to 20 rarely observed V segments, including chromosome 9 orphons, were left out of the earlier analysis of 500 to 750 of the donors. The study gave a list of under 200 TCR beta chains associated with cytomegalovirus. In a later analysis, several top co-occurrence clusters were reported to appear linked to parvovirus B19, influenza, CMV and Epstein-Barr virus. In this cohort, only TCR beta chains were sequenced, and detectable features were limited by the absence of alpha or paired-chain data. It was suggested by the authors that the approach could potentially be generalized to other disease states and immunological phenotypes. For the cohort, immune exposure information was limited to CMV serostatus. Most TCR sequences were seen in very few donors, while some public TCRs were found in many individuals. A further reported finding was that TCR beta sequences accurately predicted the HLA-A and HLA-B alleles for most subjects in the first cohort. The classifier was reported to diagnose cytomegalovirus status with high specificity and sensitivity in both the original and validation cohorts. A later analysis found that TCR association rates varied across HLA loci, with DRB1 alleles showing the most associated TCRs and HLA-C alleles the fewest. In vitro tests confirmed that a few of the cytomegalovirus-associated TCR beta chains recognize cytomegalovirus antigens. Compared with equally common non-associated chains, HLA-associated TCR beta chains in a later analysis were more clonally expanded and had lower generation probabilities. HLA typing was unavailable for some donors at each locus, so association tests used only the typed subset. According to a later genetic analysis, donors in an Asian-associated ancestry cluster had fewer N-insertions in productive TCRs than the roughly 670-donor mean.

In this chain, TRBV4-1 is recombined with TRBJ1-6; TRBD1 could be the D gene, as 5 bases match. The origin of this receptor is a girl aged 2-10 years in good health and CMV-seropositive. Sequenced sample: PBMCs. CDR3 reads: CASSQVGFRVNSPLHF. The sequenced DNA is TGCGCCAGCAGCCAAGTGGGCTTCAGGGTTAACTCACCCCTCCACTTT.